A selection of T cell receptor beta chains follows, all from one sample in a study of blood T cell dynamics during melanoma immunotherapy. Repertoires were generated with immunoSEQ multiplex PCR, while TCRdb's copy carries only in-frame clones and drops some. In the table there are about 11,000 clones, roughly four fifths of which are singletons. The sample in question was blood, obtained from a patient treated with checkpoint blockade. Receptors were obtained from a human donor with melanoma. CDR3s include the opening cysteine and the closing phenylalanine or tryptophan. D genes are given only for firm matches. Clone size, where shown, is once, few, many, or a class for clones that have expanded.

.,15,.,TRBV18,TRBJ2-2,CASSPDGLYTGELFF,TGTGCCAGCTCACCGGATGGGCTGTACACCGGGGAGCTGTTTTTT
once,18,.,TRBV9,TRBJ1-1,CASSVVSGMSSMNTEAFF,TGTGCCAGCAGCGTAGTGTCAGGGATGTCTTCCATGAACACTGAAGCTTTCTTT
.,15,TRBD2,TRBV19,TRBJ2-1,CASSISSGDYNEQFF,TGTGCCAGTAGTATATCTAGCGGGGACTACAATGAGCAGTTCTTC
.,14,.,TRBV15,TRBJ1-5,CATSRPQGNQPQHF,TGTGCCACCAGCAGACCACAGGGCAATCAGCCCCAGCATTTT
few,12,.,TRBV6-6,TRBJ1-1,CASSFGGTEAFF,TGTGCCAGCAGTTTCGGAGGAACTGAAGCTTTCTTT
.,15,TRBD2,TRBV30,TRBJ2-3,CAWSVLAGGSDTQYF,TGTGCCTGGAGTGTTCTAGCGGGGGGGTCAGATACGCAGTATTTT
.,15,TRBD2,TRBV5-8,TRBJ2-3,CASSWGTSGTDTQYF,TGTGCCAGCAGCTGGGGGACTAGCGGCACAGATACGCAGTATTTT
.,14,.,TRBV6-5,TRBJ1-2,CASSFSRISGGYTF,TGTGCCAGCAGTTTTAGCAGGATCTCTGGTGGCTACACCTTC
.,14,.,TRBV11-2,TRBJ1-4,CASSLRATNEKLFF,TGTGCCAGCAGCTTAAGAGCAACTAATGAAAAACTGTTTTTT
.,13,.,TRBV28,TRBJ2-3,CATQGGSPDTQYF,TGTGCCACTCAGGGGGGGTCTCCAGATACGCAGTATTTT
few,10,.,TRBV6-9,TRBJ1-5,CASRGGPQHF,TGTGCCAGTCGGGGGGGGCCCCAGCATTTT
.,14,.,TRBV5-4,TRBJ2-7,CASSQGGASYEQYF,TGTGCCAGCAGCCAAGGGGGGGCCTCCTACGAGCAGTACTTC
.,19,TRBD2,TRBV19,TRBJ2-1,CASSPRTSGGAGSYNEQFF,TGTGCCAGTAGTCCAAGGACTAGCGGGGGGGCAGGGTCCTACAATGAGCAGTTCTTC
.,15,.,TRBV5-6,TRBJ1-1,CASSLFDRSNTEAFF,TGTGCCAGCAGCTTGTTCGACAGATCGAACACTGAAGCTTTCTTT
.,13,.,TRBV19,TRBJ1-1,CASMRVLNTEAFF,TGTGCCAGTATGAGGGTTCTGAACACTGAAGCTTTCTTT
.,15,.,TRBV14,TRBJ1-6,CASSPRVSYNSPLHF,TGTGCCAGCAGCCCGAGGGTTTCCTATAATTCACCCCTCCACTTT
.,15,.,TRBV28,TRBJ1-5,CASSFGGNSNQPQHF,TGTGCCAGCAGTTTCGGGGGTAATAGCAATCAGCCCCAGCATTTT
.,15,.,TRBV4-1,TRBJ2-7,CASSQHTGTSYEQYF,TGCGCCAGCAGCCAGCACACCGGGACTTCCTACGAGCAGTACTTC
.,11,.,TRBV2,TRBJ2-7,CASSITYEQYF,TGTGCCAGCAGTATTACGTACGAGCAGTACTTC
.,17,TRBD2,TRBV28,TRBJ2-3,CASSYGLAGGGTDTQYF,TGTGCCAGCAGTTACGGACTAGCGGGGGGAGGGACAGATACGCAGTATTTT
.,14,.,TRBV4-1,TRBJ1-2,CASSPPAGREGYTF,TGCGCCAGCAGCCCGCCGGCGGGGAGGGAGGGCTACACCTTC
.,13,.,TRBV5-1,TRBJ2-7,CASSLSGRNEQYF,TGCGCCAGCAGCTTATCAGGAAGAAACGAGCAGTACTTC
.,17,TRBD2,TRBV11-2,TRBJ2-3,CASSLAVGGGSTDTQYF,TGTGCCAGCAGCTTAGCCGTAGGCGGGGGATCCACAGATACGCAGTATTTT
once,13,.,TRBV10-1,TRBJ1-1,CASADPKDTEAFF,TGCGCCAGCGCAGACCCGAAGGACACTGAAGCTTTCTTT
.,15,.,TRBV19,TRBJ2-6,CASSQGGSGANVLTF,TGTGCCAGTAGTCAGGGCGGCTCTGGGGCCAACGTCCTGACTTTC
.,16,TRBD2,TRBV6-4,TRBJ2-3,CASRPSGGASTDTQYF,TGTGCCAGCAGGCCTAGCGGGGGGGCTAGCACAGATACGCAGTATTTT
.,12,TRBD1,TRBV11-2,TRBJ1-1,CASRPGTGEAFF,TGTGCCAGCAGACCCGGGACAGGTGAAGCTTTCTTT
.,13,.,TRBV30,TRBJ1-6,CAWMGRNNSPLHF,TGTGCCTGGATGGGGCGGAATAATTCACCCCTCCACTTT
once,14,TRBD1,TRBV4-3,TRBJ2-3,CAALEGGPGDTQYF,TGCGCCGCCCTCGAAGGGGGCCCTGGGGATACGCAGTATTTT
.,14,.,TRBV11-2,TRBJ1-5,CASSEAKSNQPQHF,TGTGCCAGCAGCGAGGCGAAGAGCAATCAGCCCCAGCATTTT
.,13,.,TRBV5-8,TRBJ1-5,CASSLVKGQPQHF,TGTGCCAGCAGCTTGGTTAAGGGTCAGCCCCAGCATTTT